This paragraph reports one T cell receptor (beta chain). This table comes from immunoSEQ multiplex PCR, and its TCRdb copy is limited to in-frame clones, with some not included. The sample contains some 66,000 clones, about 83% of which appear only once. This CDR3 region has 14 residues. The germline CDR1 and CDR2 sequences are MNHNY and SVGAGI (reference sequence). The junction had 5 bases not matched to a gene; V was cut back by 2 bases and J by 5 bases. The sample belongs to a study of radiotherapy plus CTLA-4 blockade in lung cancer. The specimen comprised peripheral blood, sampled from a patient treated with radiotherapy plus ipilimumab. This receptor was obtained from a human donor with non-small cell lung cancer who had a partial response to radiotherapy plus ipilimumab. The chain joins TRBV6-6 to TRBJ2-5, with 7 bases lining up with TRBD1. This CDR3 is CASSYGQVLETQYF. The CDR3 DNA follows: TGTGCCAGCAGTTACGGACAGGTATTGGAGACCCAGTACTTC.